This TCR beta chain comes out of a study of post-analysis software for immune sequencing data. Study-wide results and limits: There was significantly lower normalized Chao1 diversity in multiple sclerosis patients than in controls. Patients showed TRBV5-6, TRBV5-1 and TRBV20-1 among five TRBV segments more frequent than in controls. Co-batched samples clustered tightly together by F measure.

Included in the TCR beta cDNA libraries were unique molecular identifiers. TCRdb passed the PCR reads through MiXCR, listing each CDR3 protein once. The table records under 200,000 distinct CDR3 sequences, about 36% of them present only once. V lost 3 bases and J 0 bases, leaving 8 bases between the germline ends. The CDR3 runs 13 residues. In germline, CDR1 is DFQATT, CDR2 SNEGSKA (reference sequence). This clonotype was detected ten times or more. Its antigen is currently unknown. Sequenced material: blood, taken after autologous hematopoietic stem cell transplantation. This TCR derives from a girl aged 10 to 17 with multiple sclerosis. The gene calls are TRBV20-1 and TRBJ2-5; D gene uncertain. The CDR3 DNA reads TGCAGTGCTAGTCGTGAATACCAAGAGACCCAGTACTTC. Its translation is CSASREYQETQYF.